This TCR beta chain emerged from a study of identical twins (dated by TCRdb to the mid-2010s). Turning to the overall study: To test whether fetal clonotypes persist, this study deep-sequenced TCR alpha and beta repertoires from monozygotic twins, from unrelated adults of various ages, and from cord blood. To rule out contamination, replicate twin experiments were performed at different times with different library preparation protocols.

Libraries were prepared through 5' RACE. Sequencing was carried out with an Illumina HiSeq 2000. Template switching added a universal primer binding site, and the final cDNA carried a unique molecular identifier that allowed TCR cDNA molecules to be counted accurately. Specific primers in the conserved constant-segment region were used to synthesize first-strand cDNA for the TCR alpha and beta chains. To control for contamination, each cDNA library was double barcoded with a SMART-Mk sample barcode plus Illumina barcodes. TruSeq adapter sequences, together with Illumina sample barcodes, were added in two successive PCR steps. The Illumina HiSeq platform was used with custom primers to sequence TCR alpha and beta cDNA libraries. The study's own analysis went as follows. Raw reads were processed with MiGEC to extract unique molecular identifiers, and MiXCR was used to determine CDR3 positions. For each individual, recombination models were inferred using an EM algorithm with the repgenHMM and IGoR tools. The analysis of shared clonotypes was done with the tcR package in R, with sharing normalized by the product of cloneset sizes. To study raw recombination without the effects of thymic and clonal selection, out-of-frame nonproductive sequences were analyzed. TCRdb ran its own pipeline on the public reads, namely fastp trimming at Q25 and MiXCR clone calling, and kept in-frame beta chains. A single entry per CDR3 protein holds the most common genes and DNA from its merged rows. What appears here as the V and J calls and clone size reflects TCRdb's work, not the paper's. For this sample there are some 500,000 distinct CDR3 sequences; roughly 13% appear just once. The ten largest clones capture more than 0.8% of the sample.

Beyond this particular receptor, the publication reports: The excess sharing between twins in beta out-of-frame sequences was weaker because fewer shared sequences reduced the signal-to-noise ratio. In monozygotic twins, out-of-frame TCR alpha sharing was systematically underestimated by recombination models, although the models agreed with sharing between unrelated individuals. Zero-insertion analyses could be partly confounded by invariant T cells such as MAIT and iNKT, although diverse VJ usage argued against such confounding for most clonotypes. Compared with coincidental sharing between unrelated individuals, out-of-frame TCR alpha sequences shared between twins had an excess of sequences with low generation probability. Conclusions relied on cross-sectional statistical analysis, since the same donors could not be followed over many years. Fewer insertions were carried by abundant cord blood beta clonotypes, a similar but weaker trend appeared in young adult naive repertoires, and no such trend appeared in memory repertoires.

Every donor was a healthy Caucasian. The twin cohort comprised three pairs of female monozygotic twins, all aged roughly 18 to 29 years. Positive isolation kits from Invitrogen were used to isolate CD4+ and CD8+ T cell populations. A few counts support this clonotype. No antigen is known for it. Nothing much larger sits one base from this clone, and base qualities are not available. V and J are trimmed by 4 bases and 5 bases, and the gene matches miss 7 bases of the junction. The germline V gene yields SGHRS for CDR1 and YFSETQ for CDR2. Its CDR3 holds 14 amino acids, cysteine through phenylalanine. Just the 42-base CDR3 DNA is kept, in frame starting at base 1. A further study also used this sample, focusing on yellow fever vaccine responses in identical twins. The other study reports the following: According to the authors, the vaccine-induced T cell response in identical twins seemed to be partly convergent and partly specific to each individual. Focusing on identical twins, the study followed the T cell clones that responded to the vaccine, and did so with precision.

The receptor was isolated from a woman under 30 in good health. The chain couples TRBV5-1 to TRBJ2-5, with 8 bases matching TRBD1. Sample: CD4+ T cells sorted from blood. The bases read TGCGCCAGCAGCGGGGACAGGTTTTCGGAGACCCAGTACTTC. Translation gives CASSGDRFSETQYF.